The following is a T cell receptor (beta chain) sequence with its context. Researchers ran the PCR with 60 Vbeta and 13 Jbeta primers. Some clones are missing from TCRdb's copy, which holds only in-frame ones; the method was immunoSEQ multiplex PCR. In the table there are 210,000 or so clones, roughly 81% of which are singletons. These data originate in a study of cytomegalovirus exposure and HLA in healthy donors. This receptor was identified in a girl aged 2-9 years in good health and CMV-seronegative. The specimen was PBMCs.

This chain's CDR3 is CASSPLGDRANYGYTF. Written as DNA, the CDR3 is TGTGCCAGTAGTCCCCTAGGGGACAGAGCTAACTATGGCTACACCTTC. The rearrangement uses TRBV19 and TRBJ1-2, with 7 nucleotides matching TRBD1. This CDR3 comprises 16 residues. The germline V gene encodes CDR1 LNHDA and CDR2 SQIVND (reference sequence). With 5 bases clipped from V and 0 bases from J, the junction kept 9 bases outside the gene matches.